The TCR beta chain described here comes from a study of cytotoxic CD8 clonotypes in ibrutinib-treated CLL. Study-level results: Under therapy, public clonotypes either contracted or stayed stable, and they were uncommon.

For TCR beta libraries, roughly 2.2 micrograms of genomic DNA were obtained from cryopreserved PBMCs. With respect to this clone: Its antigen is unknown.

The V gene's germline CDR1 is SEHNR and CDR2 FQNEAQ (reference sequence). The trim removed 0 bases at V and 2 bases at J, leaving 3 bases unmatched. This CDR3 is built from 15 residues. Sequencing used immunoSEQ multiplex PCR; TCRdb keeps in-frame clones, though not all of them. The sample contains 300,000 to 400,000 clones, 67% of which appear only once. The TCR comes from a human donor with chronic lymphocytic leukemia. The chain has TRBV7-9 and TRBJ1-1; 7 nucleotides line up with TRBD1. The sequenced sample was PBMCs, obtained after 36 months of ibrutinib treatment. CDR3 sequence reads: CASSLATGLNTEAFF. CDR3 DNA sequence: TGTGCCAGCAGCTTAGCGACAGGGCTTAACACTGAAGCTTTCTTT.